This T cell receptor (beta chain) originates from a study of metastatic and nonmetastatic thyroid tumors. Overall study findings and caveats: Compared with benign nodules, malignant thyroid tumors were reported to have significantly higher TCR beta diversity in both blood and tumor.

In the source study's methods: The distant-metastasis classifier for papillary thyroid cancer was built from CDR3 differences across clinicopathological groups. TCRdb re-called the PCR reads with MiXCR. TCRdb, rather than the study authors, made the V and J calls. The repertoire has roughly 33,000 clones, 17% of them found once; the top ten carry roughly 7%. This clone was seen many times. Its antigen is currently unknown. Thyroid surgery was preceded by no treatment in any patient. Germline V gives CDR1 LGHNA, CDR2 YNFKEQ. Trimming pared 0 bases from V and 0 bases from J, leaving 9 bases between. The CDR3 runs 16 residues.

The sequencing input was blood. The receptor comes from a female donor with papillary thyroid cancer or a benign thyroid nodule (not recorded which). Some clones in this sample may be carry-over from other donors' samples. This chain links TRBV4-2 with TRBJ2-1; possible D gene TRBD2, 6 bases. CDR3 loop: CASSQDGGSSYNEQFF. CDR3 coding DNA: TGTGCCAGCAGCCAAGATGGGGGGAGCTCCTACAATGAGCAGTTCTTC.